These T cell receptor beta chains were read from a single sample in a study of T cell responses to AZD1222 COVID-19 vaccine. Produced via immunoSEQ multiplex PCR; TCRdb's table is partial and in-frame only. The sample comprises some 75,000 clones, 88% of which are singletons, and 11% rests with the top ten. The sequences come from peripheral blood, collected on day 0 of AZD1222 vaccination. These receptors all stem from an adult in good health. CDR3s include the opening cysteine and the closing phenylalanine or tryptophan. Fields, in order: V gene, clone size, J gene, D gene, CDR3 length, CDR3 DNA, CDR3 protein. The D gene is left open where the match is weak. The size of a clone is reported for some rows only, either as once, few or many, or as a class for expanded clones.

>TRBV12-3/TRBV12-4|-|TRBJ2-2|-|13
TGTGCCAGCAGTTCAAGGGGTTCCGGGGAGCTGTTTTTT
CASSSRGSGELFF
>TRBV11-2|-|TRBJ2-7|-|16
TGTGCCAGCAGCCTCGTGTTAGGGGAAATCAGCTACGAGCAGTACTTC
CASSLVLGEISYEQYF
>TRBV18|-|TRBJ2-5|-|12
TGTGCCAGCTCCCGGAGAGAAGAGACCCAGTACTTC
CASSRREETQYF
>TRBV28|-|TRBJ1-1|-|12
TGTGCCACCACGGCGCAGGGCATTGAAGCTTTCTTT
CATTAQGIEAFF
>TRBV24-1|-|TRBJ2-1|-|14
TGTGCCACCAGTGATTCGCGCCCCGACAATGAGCAGTTCTTC
CATSDSRPDNEQFF
>TRBV28|-|TRBJ2-5|TRBD1|16
TGTGCCAGCAGCCAAACAGGGGGCGCGGACCAAGAGACCCAGTACTTC
CASSQTGGADQETQYF
>TRBV30|-|TRBJ2-1|-|13
TGTGCCTGGAGCCGGGGAGTCTACAATGAGCAGTTCTTC
CAWSRGVYNEQFF
>TRBV28|-|TRBJ1-6|-|14
TGTGCCACCGACGGACGAGCTCCCAATTCACCCCTCCACTTT
CATDGRAPNSPLHF
>TRBV10-3|-|TRBJ1-2|TRBD1|17
TGTGCCATCAGTGAGTCGATTTCGCCAGGGGGAAAGTATGGCTACACCTTC
CAISESISPGGKYGYTF
>TRBV11-1|-|TRBJ2-7|-|16
TGTGCCAGCCGAGGGGGAGGGACGATTAGCTCCTACGAGCAGTACTTC
CASRGGGTISSYEQYF
>TRBV6-1|-|TRBJ1-6|-|16
TGTGCCAGCAGTGACAGGTCCAGCTCCTATAATTCACCCCTCCACTTT
CASSDRSSSYNSPLHF
>TRBV30|-|TRBJ2-1|-|13
TGTGCCTGGGAGTCAAACTCCTACAATGAGCAGTTCTTC
CAWESNSYNEQFF
>TRBV3-1/TRBV3-2|-|TRBJ2-1|-|15
TGTGCCAGCAGCCGGGGCGGCCCCGTCTCGGGTGAGCAGTTCTTC
CASSRGGPVSGEQFF
>TRBV12-3/TRBV12-4|-|TRBJ2-2|TRBD1|13
TGTGCCAGTGGGACAGGGAACACCGGGGAGCTGTTTTTT
CASGTGNTGELFF
>TRBV13|-|TRBJ2-2|-|17
TGTGCCAGCAGCTTAGGGGCCCGAATCGGTAACACCGGGGAGCTGTTTTTT
CASSLGARIGNTGELFF
>TRBV6-1|-|TRBJ2-5|-|17
TGTGCCAGCAGTGAACCCGGGGCAGGGTTTAGGCAAGAGACCCAGTACTTC
CASSEPGAGFRQETQYF
>TRBV19|-|TRBJ2-1|TRBD2|15
TGTGCCGTTGGGACTAGCGGGAATACCTACAATGAGCAGTTCTTC
CAVGTSGNTYNEQFF
>TRBV15|-|TRBJ1-5|-|13
TGTGCCACCAGCTCCACTAGCAATCAGCCCCAGCATTTT
CATSSTSNQPQHF
>TRBV2|-|TRBJ1-6|TRBD1|13
TGTGCCAGCCGGACAGGGAAAGACTCACCCCTCCACTTT
CASRTGKDSPLHF
>TRBV3-1/TRBV3-2|-|TRBJ1-6|TRBD1|13
TGTGCCAGCAACCGGGACAGCTATTCACCCCTCCACTTT
CASNRDSYSPLHF
>TRBV3-1/TRBV3-2|-|TRBJ2-3|-|15
TGTGCCAGCAGCCAACGGGGAGGGGGGAGGAATACGCAGTATTTT
CASSQRGGGRNTQYF
>TRBV11-2|once|TRBJ1-5|-|16
TGTGCCAGCAGCTTAGCCAACGGGGGGGTGAATCAGCCCCAGCATTTT
CASSLANGGVNQPQHF
>TRBV25-1|few|TRBJ1-4|TRBD1|15
TGTGCCAGCGCCCTGTTCCACAGGGGCGGTGAAAAACTGTTTTTT
CASALFHRGGEKLFF
>TRBV15|-|TRBJ1-1|-|15
TGTGCCACCAGCAGAGTTCGCGCCAGGGGCACTGAAGCTTTCTTT
CATSRVRARGTEAFF
>TRBV7-8|-|TRBJ2-5|TRBD2|17
TGTGCCAGCAGCTCGGGACTAGCGGGAGGATACCAAGAGACCCAGTACTTC
CASSSGLAGGYQETQYF
>TRBV5-4|-|TRBJ2-1|-|13
TGTGCCAGCAGCTTACTAGATCACAATGAGCAGTTCTTC
CASSLLDHNEQFF
>TRBV12-3/TRBV12-4|-|TRBJ1-5|-|13
TGTGCCAGCAGCCGACAGATCAATCAGCCCCAGCATTTT
CASSRQINQPQHF
>TRBV15|-|TRBJ2-1|TRBD2|16
TGTGCCACCAGCAGACAAGCAGCGGGAGACGGCAATGAGCAGTTCTTC
CATSRQAAGDGNEQFF
>TRBV6-5|-|TRBJ2-1|TRBD2|13
TGTGCCAGCGTGCTAGCGGCTCCAAATGAGCAGTTCTTC
CASVLAAPNEQFF
>TRBV2|-|TRBJ1-4|TRBD1|14
TGTGCCAGCAGAGCCGGGACAGGGAATGAAAAACTGTTTTTT
CASRAGTGNEKLFF
>TRBV5-1|once|TRBJ2-1|-|15
TGCGCCAGCAGCTTCGGACTTCCCGGCTACAATGAGCAGTTCTTC
CASSFGLPGYNEQFF